Listed below are T cell receptor beta chains from one sample, sequenced in a study of control samples from healthy donors and cancer patients. Clones were read by immunoSEQ multiplex PCR, and TCRdb kept only the in-frame ones, dropping some. The data hold under 150,000 clones, with around nine tenths observed a single time. Source material: blood. All receptors come from a man aged 30 to 45 in good health. Each CDR3 is given with its conserved first and last residue. A D gene is named only where the DNA matches it firmly. Expanded clones get a size class; other rows say once, few or many, or leave the size out.

J gene,D gene,V gene,clone size,CDR3 protein,CDR3 DNA
TRBJ2-7,-,TRBV11-2,-,CASSLVGLTYEQYF,TGTGCCAGCAGCTTAGTCGGCTTAACCTACGAGCAGTACTTC
TRBJ2-7,-,TRBV28,-,CASSPLGRKTSYEQYF,TGTGCCAGCAGTCCATTAGGGCGGAAGACCTCCTACGAGCAGTACTTC
TRBJ1-6,-,TRBV7-2,-,CASSLVGGSSYNSPLHF,TGTGCCAGCAGCTTAGTAGGGGGGAGCTCCTATAATTCACCCCTCCACTTT
TRBJ1-3,TRBD1,TRBV7-8,-,CASSLYPKGQGGGNTIYF,TGTGCCAGCAGCTTATATCCCAAGGGACAGGGGGGCGGAAACACCATATATTTT
TRBJ2-3,-,TRBV28,-,CASSFYTSTDTQYF,TGTGCCAGCAGTTTTTATACAAGCACAGATACGCAGTATTTT
TRBJ2-3,-,TRBV7-9,-,CASSSRSGGITDTQYF,TGTGCCAGCAGCTCCAGATCGGGGGGCATTACAGATACGCAGTATTTT
TRBJ2-1,TRBD2,TRBV3-1/TRBV3-2,once,CASSQGPGRGGLAGGHEQFF,TGTGCCAGCAGCCAAGGACCAGGAAGAGGGGGACTAGCGGGAGGCCATGAGCAGTTCTTC
TRBJ2-2,-,TRBV6-4,-,CASSSGNTGELFF,TGTGCCAGCAGTAGCGGGAACACCGGGGAGCTGTTTTTT
TRBJ1-4,-,TRBV3-1/TRBV3-2,-,CASSQRGFNEKLFF,TGTGCCAGCAGCCAAAGGGGGTTTAATGAAAAACTGTTTTTT
TRBJ2-5,TRBD1,TRBV5-1,-,CASARSGTAKETQYF,TGCGCCAGCGCCCGGAGTGGGACAGCCAAAGAGACCCAGTACTTC
TRBJ2-5,-,TRBV7-9,-,CASSLGTGFQETQYF,TGTGCCAGCAGCTTAGGAACAGGTTTCCAAGAGACCCAGTACTTC
TRBJ1-1,-,TRBV28,-,CASSLPGNTEAFF,TGTGCCAGCAGTTTACCGGGGAACACTGAAGCTTTCTTT
TRBJ1-4,-,TRBV30,-,CAWSGWDTATNEKLFF,TGTGCCTGGAGTGGCTGGGACACTGCAACTAATGAAAAACTGTTTTTT
TRBJ2-5,-,TRBV6-1,few,CASSEALAGPKGTQYF,TGTGCCAGCAGTGAAGCTTTGGCAGGCCCTAAGGGGACCCAGTACTTC